This TCR beta chain stems from a study of shared clonotypes between healthy human individuals. A remark on this clone: What it binds is unknown.

Germline CDR1 is MNHEY and CDR2 is SVGAGI. The germline V and J ends were trimmed by 5 bases and 0 bases, with 11 bases remaining between them. The CDR3 consists of 15 residues. Study findings and constraints: Sequencing depth was predicted to influence how clonotypes are shared among donors.

The method was immunoSEQ multiplex PCR; TCRdb's version includes in-frame clones alone and lacks a portion of them. Among about 2 million clones listed, approximately 95% were seen once. In the naive CD8 group, cells lacked CD45RO and were positively selected for CCR7, so terminally differentiated effector memory CD45RA+ cells were left out. The receptor comes from a man aged 18 to 30 in good health. The sequencing sample was made of naive CD8+ T cells sorted from blood. The gene calls are TRBV6-5 and TRBJ2-1; no reliable D call. CDR3 DNA sequence: TGTGCCAGCAGTACAACCTTAAACTCCTACAATGAGCAGTTCTTC. Translating gives CASSTTLNSYNEQFF.